Below, 28 T cell receptor beta chains from the same sample are listed, as sequenced in a study of shared clonotypes between healthy human individuals (dated by TCRdb to about 2020). The receptor library was made with the immunoSEQ multiplex PCR assay. TCRdb holds this immuneACCESS table with in-frame rearrangements only. Some clones are missing; in checked studies, unresolved V genes explain under half, and the rest has no known cause. This sample gives millions of clones in total; less than 95% of them show up just once. 1% to 1.3% of the sample goes to the ten largest clones. CD8 naive samples were CD45RO-negative cells positively selected for CCR7, giving a CD45RA+CCR7+ population that excluded TemRA cells. The sample taken for sequencing was naive CD8+ T cells sorted from blood. The sample's cell subset or site, from its label and the paper: CD45RA+CCR7+. These receptors were obtained from a man aged 18-30 years in good health.

The genes are TRBV6-1 and TRBJ2-7; D possibly corresponds to TRBD1 (6 bases). Between the trimmed V and J ends, which lost 0 bases and 0 bases, there was a span of 15 bases. Germline V CDR1 and CDR2: MNHNS, SASEGT. This CDR3 has 17 residues. CDR3 nucleotides: TGTGCCAGCAGTGAAGCGGGTTGGGACACGAGCTCCTACGAGCAGTACTTC. Translation gives CASSEAGWDTSSYEQYF.

Written as DNA, the CDR3 is TGTGCCATCCGGACCGACCACTCTGGAAACACCATATATTTT. Protein: CAIRTDHSGNTIYF. V is TRBV10-3 and J is TRBJ1-3; D is uncertain. The CDR3 runs 14 residues. V lost 8 bases and J lost 0, with 11 bases in between. Germline V gene lookup returns CDR1 ENHRY and CDR2 SYGVKD.

A few counts support this clone. V and J are TRBV27 and TRBJ1-1; D might be TRBD1 (5 bases). Germline CDR1 is MNHEY and CDR2 is SMNVEV (reference sequence). This CDR3 comprises 13 residues. V was clipped by 6 bases and J by 3 bases, with 11 bases between them. The CDR3 region is CASSFTGDTEAFF. CDR3 bases: TGTGCCAGCAGCTTTACAGGTGACACTGAAGCTTTCTTT.

This clone was counted a single time. This chain links TRBV7-9 with TRBJ2-5, with 13 bases matching TRBD2. V lost 5 bases to trimming and J lost 1 base; unmatched junction nucleotides: 4. The CDR3 runs 16 residues. Germline loops: CDR1 SEHNR, CDR2 FQNEAQ (reference sequence). DNA for the CDR3: TGTGCCAGCAGCCCAGGGACTAGCGGGGTCCAAGAGACCCAGTACTTC. Translated, it gives CASSPGTSGVQETQYF.

As concerns this clone: Other DNA sequences in the sample encode the same CDR3. V and J are TRBV6-5 and TRBJ1-1, with D perhaps TRBD1 (5 bases). Germline V CDR1 and CDR2: MNHEY, SVGAGI. Trimming removed 0 bases from V and 4 bases from J, with 9 bases in between. This CDR3 has 14 amino acids. The CDR3: CASSYSRQGTEAFF. The CDR3 DNA reads TGTGCCAGCAGTTACTCGAGGCAGGGCACTGAAGCTTTCTTT.

The chain links TRBV27 to TRBJ2-3, with D unresolved. CDR1 MNHEY and CDR2 SMNVEV come from the germline V gene (reference sequence). V gave up 2 bases and J gave up 6 bases, with 12 bases separating them. The CDR3 loop spans 14 amino acids. The CDR3 DNA sequence: TGTGCCAGCAGTTTAGGGCCTGGTGGGGATACGCAGTATTTT. This encodes CASSLGPGGDTQYF.

The chain joins TRBV9 to TRBJ2-2; 7 bases map to TRBD1. This CDR3 is 16 amino acids long. V trimming: 3 bases; J trimming: 2 bases; junction bases outside the gene matches: 7. CDR1 is SGDLS and CDR2 is YYNGEE in the germline V gene. The CDR3 bases are TGTGCCAGCAGCGCTTCCGGGACAGTCAACACCGGGGAGCTGTTTTTT. This gives the protein CASSASGTVNTGELFF.

As regards this clone: Other nucleotide sequences from this sample produce the same CDR3. This chain connects TRBV5-6 to TRBJ2-7, with 8 bases aligning to TRBD1. The CDR3 is 14 residues long. Germline loops: CDR1 SGHDT, CDR2 YYEEEE. V lost 4 bases to trimming and J lost 2 bases; unmatched junction nucleotides: 5. CDR3 region: CASSPGTGTYEQYF. CDR3 bases: TGTGCCAGCAGCCCCGGGACAGGCACCTACGAGCAGTACTTC.

This chain uses TRBV6-5 with TRBJ2-1; tentatively, D is TRBD2 (6 bases). Deletions cut 2 bases from V and 6 bases from J, with 17 bases between. Germline loops: CDR1 MNHEY, CDR2 SVGAGI. The CDR3 totals 16 residues. CDR3 DNA sequence: TGTGCCAGCAGTTACCACGAATTGGCCGGGGGCAATGAGCAGTTCTTC. It codes for CASSYHELAGGNEQFF.

On this clone itself: At the DNA level, this CDR3 is encoded by other sequences in the same sample as well. V and J are TRBV9 and TRBJ1-2; D not resolved. V lost 0 bases to trimming and J lost 0 bases, with 3 bases between them. CDR3 size: 13 residues. Germline CDR1 reads SGDLS; CDR2 reads YYNGEE. CDR3 sequence: CASSVVPNYGYTF. The DNA of the CDR3 is TGTGCCAGCAGCGTAGTGCCTAACTATGGCTACACCTTC.

V and J are TRBV7-9 and TRBJ2-7; TRBD1 aligns across 7 bases. The CDR3 consists of 15 residues. J lost 0 bases, V lost 5 bases, and 7 bases had no gene match. CDR1 is SEHNR, CDR2 FQNEAQ, per germline (reference sequence). Here the CDR3 reads CASSLFRDSSYEQYF. CDR3 nucleotide sequence: TGTGCCAGCAGCCTCTTCCGGGACAGCTCCTACGAGCAGTACTTC.

A word on this clone: Additional DNA sequences in this sample encode the identical CDR3. The chain carries TRBV5-6 and TRBJ2-7; TRBD1 is a possible D gene (5 bases). CDR3 length: 14 amino acids. In germline, CDR1 is SGHDT, CDR2 YYEEEE. Trimming removed 0 bases at V and 1 base at J, with 8 bases between. The CDR3 DNA reads TGTGCCAGCAGCTTGGGAAGGGGATCCTACGAGCAGTACTTC. Translation gives CASSLGRGSYEQYF.

The chain employs TRBV5-1 and TRBJ2-5; TRBD2 agrees at 12 bases. CDR3 length: 19 residues. Germline-derived CDR1 and CDR2 are SGHRS and YFSETQ. V gave up 1 base and J gave up 5 bases; unmatched junction bases: 15. In DNA, the CDR3 is TGCGCCAGCAGCTTGTCCCTAGCGGGAGGGCCAGGGGGTTTGGAGACCCAGTACTTC. Protein product: CASSLSLAGGPGGLETQYF.

The gene calls are TRBV5-1 and TRBJ2-7, with D possibly being TRBD1 (5 bases). There are 14 residues in the CDR3. The V and J ends lost 4 bases and 3 bases respectively, with 14 bases between them. CDR1 is SGHRS, CDR2 YFSETQ, per germline. In DNA, the CDR3 is TGCGCCAGCAGCCCCCTGGGGCCGAACTACGAGCAGTACTTC. Amino acid sequence: CASSPLGPNYEQYF.

The table lists this clone with a count of one. This rearrangement joins TRBV28 to TRBJ1-5, with D possibly TRBD1 on 5 matching bases. V was shortened by 5 bases and J by 5 bases, with 19 bases between the two germline ends. In germline, CDR1 is MDHEN, CDR2 SYDVKM. The CDR3 is 16 residues long. The CDR3 sequence is CASSGSRVTSDQPQHF. The CDR3 DNA reads as TGTGCCAGCAGTGGAAGCAGGGTGACGTCCGATCAGCCCCAGCATTTT.

This chain uses TRBV19 with TRBJ2-2, with no clear D. Deletions cut 5 bases from V and 7 bases from J, with 11 bases between. CDR1 and CDR2 from the germline V gene are LNHDA and SQIVND (reference sequence). This CDR3 has 13 amino acids. The CDR3 region has the DNA TGTGCCAGTAGTTCCACTTTTAACGGGGAGCTGTTTTTT. Its translation: CASSSTFNGELFF.

The V and J genes are TRBV4-1 and TRBJ1-1; 8 bases line up with TRBD1. Trimming took 3 bases from V and 8 from J; bases not matched to a gene: 11. Germline values: CDR1 MGHRA, CDR2 YSYEKL. The CDR3 is 15 amino acids. CDR3: CASSQRDRTRGEAFF. The CDR3 DNA sequence: TGCGCCAGCAGCCAGAGGGACAGGACTCGGGGAGAAGCTTTCTTT.

V and J are TRBV30 and TRBJ2-3; D call uncertain. This CDR3 is 15 amino acids long. V shed 1 base and J shed 4 bases, with 15 bases lying between them. Germline V lookup: CDR1 GTSNPN, CDR2 SVGIG (reference sequence). CDR3 region: CAWSGSRRSSDTQYF. For the CDR3, the DNA is TGTGCCTGGAGTGGGTCCCGACGGTCGTCAGATACGCAGTATTTT.

The chain links TRBV27 to TRBJ2-5; TRBD2 agrees at 8 bases. The CDR3 contains 16 residues. Germline CDR1 is MNHEY and CDR2 is SMNVEV (reference sequence). V shed 6 bases, J shed 0 bases, and the junction held 9 bases outside the gene matches. In DNA form, the CDR3 reads TGTGCCAGCAGCCCCGGGGTAGCGGGGTACCAAGAGACCCAGTACTTC. Translating gives CASSPGVAGYQETQYF.

The chain uses TRBV25-1 and TRBJ1-1; D remains ambiguous. This CDR3 comprises 16 residues. Trimming removed 3 bases at V and 2 bases at J, with 16 bases between. CDR1 and CDR2 from the germline V gene are MGHDK and SYGVNS. CDR3 nucleotide sequence: TGTGCCAGCAGTGATCGAGGGCCCTACTTCAACACTGAAGCTTTCTTT. Translating gives CASSDRGPYFNTEAFF.

This chain connects TRBV19 to TRBJ2-1; 12 bases are a match to TRBD2. Germline lookup yields CDR1 LNHDA and CDR2 SQIVND (reference sequence). With 8 bases clipped from V and 3 bases from J, the junction kept 11 bases outside the gene matches. CDR3 length: 17 amino acids. CDR3 DNA: TGTGCCAGTCTTGAAGGACTAGCGGGACTCTTCTACAATGAGCAGTTCTTC. This gives the protein CASLEGLAGLFYNEQFF.

The V call is TRBV30, the J call TRBJ2-7, with D possibly matching TRBD2 (5 bases). The germline V and J ends were trimmed by 3 bases and 3 bases, with 12 bases remaining between them. There are 13 residues in the CDR3. Germline V gene lookup returns CDR1 GTSNPN and CDR2 SVGIG (reference sequence). CDR3 sequence reads: CAWRRGSFYEQYF. CDR3 in DNA: TGTGCCTGGAGACGGGGATCCTTCTACGAGCAGTACTTC.

The rearrangement uses TRBV27 and TRBJ2-7; 7 bases match TRBD1. Looked up from germline, CDR1 is MNHEY and CDR2 is SMNVEV (reference sequence). The CDR3 runs 16 residues. Trimming took 5 bases from V and 2 from J; bases not matched to a gene: 12. The CDR3 loop is CASSPSTGASPYEQYF. In DNA form, the CDR3 reads TGTGCCAGCAGTCCTTCAACAGGGGCGAGTCCCTACGAGCAGTACTTC.

The chain is built from TRBV13 and TRBJ2-1, with 13 bases lining up with TRBD2. The CDR3 contains 21 residues. Germline V lookup: CDR1 PRHDT, CDR2 FYEKMQ (reference sequence). After removal of 4 bases from V and 5 bases from J, the junction contained 20 bases not matched to a gene. CDR3 region: CASSSFELGLAGKPTHNEQFF. DNA for the CDR3: TGTGCCAGCAGCTCCTTCGAGCTGGGACTAGCGGGGAAACCCACCCACAATGAGCAGTTCTTC. Using reference TRBV13 and TRBJ2-1 for the parts outside the CDR3, the full variable domain is AAGVIQSPRHLIKEKRETATLKCYPIPRHDTVYWYQQGPGQDPQFLISFYEKMQSDKGSIPDRFSAQQFSDYHSELNMSSLELGDSALYFCASSSFELGLAGKPTHNEQFFGPGTRLTVL.

The chain joins TRBV28 to TRBJ1-5, with 7 nucleotides matching TRBD1. The germline CDR1 and CDR2 sequences are MDHEN and SYDVKM. V lost 6 bases to trimming and J lost 6 bases; unmatched junction nucleotides: 14. This CDR3 is 16 amino acids long. The CDR3 nucleotides are TGTGCCAGCAGCCTCCTCCTTAATGCAGGGGGTCAGCCCCAGCATTTT. As protein: CASSLLLNAGGQPQHF.

The CDR3 is CAISPGSAYEQYF. As DNA, the CDR3 is TGTGCCATCAGCCCCGGGTCAGCCTACGAGCAGTACTTC. The chain recombines TRBV10-3 with TRBJ2-7; D gene unclear. V lost 6 bases and J 2 bases, leaving 11 bases between the germline ends. Germline V gives CDR1 ENHRY, CDR2 SYGVKD. CDR3 length: 13 residues.

The chain recombines TRBV13 with TRBJ2-1, with D perhaps TRBD2 (5 bases). V was clipped by 5 bases and J by 5 bases, with 22 bases between them. The germline V gene has CDR1 PRHDT and CDR2 FYEKMQ (reference sequence). The CDR3 loop spans 17 amino acids. CDR3 sequence (DNA): TGTGCCAGCAGCGCTAAAGGGCTAGCCTCGAACCACAATGAGCAGTTCTTC. Protein: CASSAKGLASNHNEQFF.

In its sample, this clone was seen a few times. The same CDR3 can be traced to other DNA sequences in this sample. The chain carries TRBV9 and TRBJ1-2; 7 bases agree with TRBD1. Per the germline V gene, CDR1 is SGDLS and CDR2 is YYNGEE. The junction had 2 bases not matched to a gene; V was cut back by 0 bases and J by 0 bases. This CDR3 is built from 15 residues. For the CDR3, the DNA is TGTGCCAGCAGCGTAGGGGACAGCCCTAACTATGGCTACACCTTC. This gives the protein CASSVGDSPNYGYTF.